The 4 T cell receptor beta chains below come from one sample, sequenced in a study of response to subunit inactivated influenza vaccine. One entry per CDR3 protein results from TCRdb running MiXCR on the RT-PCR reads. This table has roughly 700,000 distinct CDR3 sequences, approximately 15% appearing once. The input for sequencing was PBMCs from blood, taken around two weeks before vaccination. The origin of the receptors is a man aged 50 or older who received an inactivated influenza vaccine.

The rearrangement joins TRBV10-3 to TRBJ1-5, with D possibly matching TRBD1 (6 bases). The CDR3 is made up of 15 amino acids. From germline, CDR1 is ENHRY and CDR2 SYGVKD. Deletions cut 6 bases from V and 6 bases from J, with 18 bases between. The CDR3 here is CAIRAPGGGSQPQHF. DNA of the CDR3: TGTGCCATCAGGGCCCCTGGGGGCGGCAGTCAGCCCCAGCATTTT.

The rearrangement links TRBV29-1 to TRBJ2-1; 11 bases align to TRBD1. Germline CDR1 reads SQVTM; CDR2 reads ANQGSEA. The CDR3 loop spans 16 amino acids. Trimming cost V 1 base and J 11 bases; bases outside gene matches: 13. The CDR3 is CSVEVSGTGGSGKQFF. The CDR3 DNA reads TGCAGCGTTGAAGTGTCCGGGACAGGGGGATCGGGGAAGCAGTTCTTC.

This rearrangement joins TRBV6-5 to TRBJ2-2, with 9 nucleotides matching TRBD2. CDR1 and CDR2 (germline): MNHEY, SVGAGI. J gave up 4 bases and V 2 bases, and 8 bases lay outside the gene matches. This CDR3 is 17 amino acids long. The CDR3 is CASSYEGLAGRTGELFF. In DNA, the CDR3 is TGTGCCAGCAGTTACGAGGGGCTAGCGGGGCGCACCGGGGAGCTGTTTTTT.

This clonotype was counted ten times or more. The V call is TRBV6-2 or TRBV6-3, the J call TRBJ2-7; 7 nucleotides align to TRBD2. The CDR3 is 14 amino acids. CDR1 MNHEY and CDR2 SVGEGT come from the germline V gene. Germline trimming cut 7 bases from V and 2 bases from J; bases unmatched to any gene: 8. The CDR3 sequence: CASNLRRGAYEQYF. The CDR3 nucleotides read TGTGCCAGCAACTTACGTCGGGGGGCCTACGAGCAGTACTTC.